This TCR beta chain was identified during a study of OX40 agonist ivuxolimab in advanced cancers. As for the study in general: Each dose-escalation patient presented with hepatocellular carcinoma, melanoma, renal cell or head and neck cancer.

Study outcomes and limitations: Low clonal expansion, among the lowest seen, marked partial responders at 0.1-3.0 mg/kg.

On this clone: Its antigen is unknown.

Per germline, CDR1 SGHTA and CDR2 FQGNSA. Germline trimming cut 4 bases from V and 1 base from J; bases unmatched to any gene: 3. The CDR3 loop spans 14 amino acids. Patients with autoimmune history or systemic immunosuppression were excluded. TCRdb keeps only in-frame clones here, not all; method: immunoSEQ multiplex PCR. The table has tens of thousands of clones, roughly 80% seen once; the top ten hold roughly 1.1%. This specimen was CD4+ or CD8+ T cells sorted from blood, taken in a trial of the OX40 agonist ivuxolimab. The chain employs TRBV7-2 and TRBJ2-5, with 7 bases identical to TRBD1. The sequence derives from an adult with an advanced solid tumor such as melanoma, head and neck, liver or kidney cancer. Here the CDR3 DNA reads TGTGCCAGCAGCTCCACAGGGGCCCAAGAGACCCAGTACTTC. Encoded protein: CASSSTGAQETQYF.